This TCR beta chain was sequenced in a study of metastatic and nonmetastatic thyroid tumors. Study details: Repertoires were compared across blood and tumor or nodule tissue from malignant and benign thyroid patients. General study findings and limits: Patients with malignant thyroid tumors reportedly had significantly higher TCR beta diversity than those with benign nodules, in blood and tumor.

Per the germline V gene, CDR1 is LNHDA and CDR2 is SQIVND (reference sequence). CDR3 length: 15 residues. This clone has just a few counts. Its antigen is unknown. An end of the junction differs from the germline gene, which may be a read error. In the authors' workflow: A distant-metastasis classifier for papillary thyroid cancer was built using CDR3 differences across clinicopathological groups. TCRdb reassembled clones from the PCR reads with MiXCR. The V and J calls shown here were made by TCRdb, not taken from the authors' results. Of 15,000 to 20,000 clones listed, 20% to 30% were seen once; the top ten hold 10%. All patients were untreated before thyroid surgery.

This TCR came from a female donor with papillary thyroid cancer or a benign thyroid nodule (not recorded which). Some clones in this sample may be carry-over from other donors' samples. Sequencing used adjacent normal tissue. The J gene is TRBJ2-7, the V gene TRBV19; no firm D call. For the CDR3, the DNA is TGTGCAAGTAGTATTAGCCCAGGACCCTCCTACGAGCAGTACTTC. It codes for CASSISPGPSYEQYF. Supplemented by reference TRBV19 and TRBJ2-7, the full variable domain reads DGGITQSPKYLFRKEGQNVTLSCEQNLNHDAMYWYRQDPGQGLRLIYYSQIVNDFQKGDIAEGYSVSREKKESFPLTVTSAQKNPTAFYLCASSISPGPSYEQYFGPGTRLTVT.